This TCR beta chain was sequenced in a study of lymphopenia after photon versus proton radiotherapy. Repertoires were generated with immunoSEQ multiplex PCR, while TCRdb's copy carries only in-frame clones and drops some. The table has 28,000 or so clones, around 85% seen once. The germline gives CDR1 MDHEN, CDR2 SYDVKM. The CDR3 has 15 residues. V lost 6 bases to trimming and J lost 7 bases; unmatched junction nucleotides: 7. This clonotype originated in a man aged 25-45 years with gastric cancer. Sequenced here: peripheral blood, sampled from a patient treated with photon-based radiotherapy. V gene TRBV28 combines with J gene TRBJ2-1; 12 bases are a match to TRBD2. The CDR3 sequence: CASRGFTSGRNEQFF. CDR3 DNA: TGTGCCAGCAGAGGTTTCACTAGCGGGAGGAATGAGCAGTTCTTC.